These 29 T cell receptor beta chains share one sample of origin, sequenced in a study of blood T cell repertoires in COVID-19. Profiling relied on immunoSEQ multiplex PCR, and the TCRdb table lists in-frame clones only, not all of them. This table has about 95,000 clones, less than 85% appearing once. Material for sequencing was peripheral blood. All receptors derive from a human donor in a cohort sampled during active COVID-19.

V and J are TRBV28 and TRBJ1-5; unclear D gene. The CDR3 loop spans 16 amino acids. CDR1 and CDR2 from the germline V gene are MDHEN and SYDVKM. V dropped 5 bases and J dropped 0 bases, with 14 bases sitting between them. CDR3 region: CASSDPLRGSNQPQHF. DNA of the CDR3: TGTGCCAGCAGTGATCCCCTTCGGGGTAGCAATCAGCCCCAGCATTTT.

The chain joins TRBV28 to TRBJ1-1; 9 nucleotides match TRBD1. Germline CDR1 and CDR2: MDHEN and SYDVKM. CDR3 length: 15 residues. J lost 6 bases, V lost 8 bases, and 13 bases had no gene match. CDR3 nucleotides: TGTGCCAGCCCCCCCGGGACAGGGTCGTTTGCTGAAGCTTTCTTT. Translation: CASPPGTGSFAEAFF.

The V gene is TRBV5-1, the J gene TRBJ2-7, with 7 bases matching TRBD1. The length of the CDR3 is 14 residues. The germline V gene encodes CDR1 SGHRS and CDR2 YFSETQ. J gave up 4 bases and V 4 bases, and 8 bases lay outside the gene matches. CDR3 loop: CASSINRGTYEQYF. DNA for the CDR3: TGCGCCAGCAGCATAAACAGGGGAACGTACGAGCAGTACTTC.

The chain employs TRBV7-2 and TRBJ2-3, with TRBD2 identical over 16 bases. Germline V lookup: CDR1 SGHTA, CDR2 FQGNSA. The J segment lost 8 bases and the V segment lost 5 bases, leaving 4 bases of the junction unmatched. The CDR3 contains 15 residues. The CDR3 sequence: CASSRGLAGGPTQYF. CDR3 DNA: TGTGCCAGCAGCAGGGGACTAGCGGGGGGGCCTACGCAGTATTTT.

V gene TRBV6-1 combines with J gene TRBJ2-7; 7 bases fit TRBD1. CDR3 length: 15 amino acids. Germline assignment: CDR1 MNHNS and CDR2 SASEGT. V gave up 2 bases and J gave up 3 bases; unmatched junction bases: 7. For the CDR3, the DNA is TGTGCCAGCAGTGAATCCCGGACAGGCCTCTACGAGCAGTACTTC. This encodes CASSESRTGLYEQYF.

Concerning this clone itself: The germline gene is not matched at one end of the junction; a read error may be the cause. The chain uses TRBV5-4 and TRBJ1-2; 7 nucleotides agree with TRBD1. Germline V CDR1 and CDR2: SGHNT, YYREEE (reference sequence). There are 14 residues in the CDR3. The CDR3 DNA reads TGTGCCAGCAGCTTGGATCCGGACAGGTATGTCTACACCTTC. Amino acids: CASSLDPDRYVYTF.

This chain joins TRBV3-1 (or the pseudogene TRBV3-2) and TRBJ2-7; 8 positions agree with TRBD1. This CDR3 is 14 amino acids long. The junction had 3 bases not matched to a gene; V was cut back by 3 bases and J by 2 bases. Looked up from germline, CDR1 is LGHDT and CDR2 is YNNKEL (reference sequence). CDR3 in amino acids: CASSQGQVAYEQYF. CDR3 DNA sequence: TGTGCCAGCAGCCAGGGACAGGTAGCCTACGAGCAGTACTTC.

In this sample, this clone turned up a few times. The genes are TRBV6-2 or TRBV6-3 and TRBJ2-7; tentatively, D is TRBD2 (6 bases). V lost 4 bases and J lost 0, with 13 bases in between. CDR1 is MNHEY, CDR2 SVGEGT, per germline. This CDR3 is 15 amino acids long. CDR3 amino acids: CASSSPTSSSYEQYF. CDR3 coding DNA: TGTGCCAGCAGTTCCCCCACTAGCAGCTCCTACGAGCAGTACTTC.

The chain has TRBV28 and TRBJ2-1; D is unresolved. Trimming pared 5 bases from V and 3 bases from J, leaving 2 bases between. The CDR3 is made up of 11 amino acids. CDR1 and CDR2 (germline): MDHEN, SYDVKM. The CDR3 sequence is CASSRYNEQFF. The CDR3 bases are TGTGCCAGCAGTCGCTACAATGAGCAGTTCTTC.

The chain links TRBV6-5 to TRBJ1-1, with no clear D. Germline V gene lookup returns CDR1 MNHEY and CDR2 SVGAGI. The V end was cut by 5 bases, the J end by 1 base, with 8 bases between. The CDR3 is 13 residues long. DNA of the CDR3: TGTGCCAGCAGTCCGTTAGAGAACACTGAAGCTTTCTTT. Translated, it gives CASSPLENTEAFF.

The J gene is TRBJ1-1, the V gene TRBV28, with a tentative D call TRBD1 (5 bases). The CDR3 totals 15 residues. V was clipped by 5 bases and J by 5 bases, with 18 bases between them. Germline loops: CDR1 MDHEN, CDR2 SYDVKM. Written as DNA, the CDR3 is TGTGCCAGCAGTGATCTAGGGGCTTGGGATACTGAAGCTTTCTTT. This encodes CASSDLGAWDTEAFF.

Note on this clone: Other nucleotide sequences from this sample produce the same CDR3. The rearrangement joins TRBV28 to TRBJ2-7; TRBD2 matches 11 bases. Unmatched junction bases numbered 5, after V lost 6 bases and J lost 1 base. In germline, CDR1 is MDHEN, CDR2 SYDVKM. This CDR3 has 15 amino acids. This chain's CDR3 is CASSLGTSGSYEQYF. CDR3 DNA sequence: TGTGCCAGCAGCTTAGGGACTAGCGGATCCTACGAGCAGTACTTC.

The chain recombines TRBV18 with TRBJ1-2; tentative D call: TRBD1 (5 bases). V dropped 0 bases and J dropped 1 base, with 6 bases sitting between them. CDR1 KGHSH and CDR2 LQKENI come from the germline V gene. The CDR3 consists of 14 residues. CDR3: CASSPPGGNYGYTF. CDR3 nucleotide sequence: TGTGCCAGCTCACCACCGGGGGGTAACTATGGCTACACCTTC.

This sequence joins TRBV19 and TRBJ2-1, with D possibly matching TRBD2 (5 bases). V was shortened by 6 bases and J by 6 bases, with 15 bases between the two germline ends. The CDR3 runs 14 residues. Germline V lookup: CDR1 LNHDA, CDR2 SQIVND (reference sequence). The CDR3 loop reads CASRSGRRGNEQFF. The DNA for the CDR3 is TGTGCCAGTAGAAGCGGTAGAAGAGGCAATGAGCAGTTCTTC. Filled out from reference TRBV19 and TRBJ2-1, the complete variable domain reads DGGITQSPKYLFRKEGQNVTLSCEQNLNHDAMYWYRQDPGQGLRLIYYSQIVNDFQKGDIAEGYSVSREKKESFPLTVTSAQKNPTAFYLCASRSGRRGNEQFFGPGTRLTVL.

The CDR3 DNA reads as TGTGCCAGCAGTTACTCGGGGCGGGGTTGGAATTCACCCCTCCACTTT. Amino acids: CASSYSGRGWNSPLHF. The chain employs TRBV6-2 or TRBV6-3 and TRBJ1-6; weak D call: TRBD1 (5 bases). This CDR3 has 16 residues. Germline CDR1 and CDR2: MNHEY and SVGEGT. V shed 0 bases and J shed 7 bases, with 13 bases lying between them.

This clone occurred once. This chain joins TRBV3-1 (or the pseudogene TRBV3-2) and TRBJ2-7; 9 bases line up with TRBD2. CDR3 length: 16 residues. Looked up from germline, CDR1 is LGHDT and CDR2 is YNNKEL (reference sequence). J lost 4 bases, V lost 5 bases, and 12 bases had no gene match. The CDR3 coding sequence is TGTGCCAGCAGCGTCCATAGCGGGAGCCGTAAATACGAGCAGTACTTC. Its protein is CASSVHSGSRKYEQYF.

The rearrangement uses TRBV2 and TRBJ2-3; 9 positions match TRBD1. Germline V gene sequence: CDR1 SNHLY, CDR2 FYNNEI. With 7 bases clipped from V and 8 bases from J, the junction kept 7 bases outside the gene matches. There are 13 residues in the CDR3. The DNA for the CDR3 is TGTGCCAGCAAGGGGACAGGGCAGGGTACGCAGTATTTT. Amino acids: CASKGTGQGTQYF.

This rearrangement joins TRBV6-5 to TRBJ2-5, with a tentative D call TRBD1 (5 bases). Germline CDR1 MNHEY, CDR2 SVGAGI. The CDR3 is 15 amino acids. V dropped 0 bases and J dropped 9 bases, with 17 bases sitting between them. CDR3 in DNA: TGTGCCAGCAGTTACTCGAATAGCAGGCAAGGGGCCCAGTACTTC. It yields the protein CASSYSNSRQGAQYF.

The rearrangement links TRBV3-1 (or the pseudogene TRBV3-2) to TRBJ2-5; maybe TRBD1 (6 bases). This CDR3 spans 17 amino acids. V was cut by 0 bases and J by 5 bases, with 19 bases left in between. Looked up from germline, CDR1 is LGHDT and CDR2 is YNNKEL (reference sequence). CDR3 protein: CASSQDGGRGLGETQYF. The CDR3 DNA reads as TGTGCCAGCAGCCAAGATGGCGGCAGGGGATTAGGGGAGACCCAGTACTTC.

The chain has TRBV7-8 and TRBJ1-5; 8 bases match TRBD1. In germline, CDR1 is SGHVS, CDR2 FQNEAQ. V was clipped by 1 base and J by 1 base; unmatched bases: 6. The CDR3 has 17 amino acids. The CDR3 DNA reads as TGTGCCAGCAGCTTAGTCAGGGGGCAGGGCAGCAATCAGCCCCAGCATTTT. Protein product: CASSLVRGQGSNQPQHF. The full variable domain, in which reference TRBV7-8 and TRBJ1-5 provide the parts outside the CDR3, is GAGVSQSPRYKVAKRGQDVALRCDPISGHVSLFWYQQALGQGPEFLTYFQNEAQLDKSGLPSDRFFAERPEGSVSTLKIQRTQQEDSAVYLCASSLVRGQGSNQPQHFGDGTRLSIL.

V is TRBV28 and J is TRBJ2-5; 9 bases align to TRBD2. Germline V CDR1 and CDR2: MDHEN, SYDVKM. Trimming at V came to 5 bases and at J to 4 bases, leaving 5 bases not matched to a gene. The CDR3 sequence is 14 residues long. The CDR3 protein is CASSAPAGGETQYF. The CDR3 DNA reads TGTGCCAGCAGTGCCCCAGCGGGAGGAGAGACCCAGTACTTC.

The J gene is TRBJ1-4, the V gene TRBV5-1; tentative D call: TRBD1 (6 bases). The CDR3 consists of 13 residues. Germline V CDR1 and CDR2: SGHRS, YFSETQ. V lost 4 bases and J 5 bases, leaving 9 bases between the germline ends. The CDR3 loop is CASSRDTNEKLFF. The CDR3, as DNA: TGCGCCAGCAGCCGGGACACCAATGAAAAACTGTTTTTT.

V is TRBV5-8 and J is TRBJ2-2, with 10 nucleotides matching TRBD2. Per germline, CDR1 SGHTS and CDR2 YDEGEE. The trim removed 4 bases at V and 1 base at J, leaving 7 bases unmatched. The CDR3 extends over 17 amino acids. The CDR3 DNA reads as TGTGCCAGCAGCCGAACCAGGACTAGCGGGAACACCGGGGAGCTGTTTTTT. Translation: CASSRTRTSGNTGELFF.

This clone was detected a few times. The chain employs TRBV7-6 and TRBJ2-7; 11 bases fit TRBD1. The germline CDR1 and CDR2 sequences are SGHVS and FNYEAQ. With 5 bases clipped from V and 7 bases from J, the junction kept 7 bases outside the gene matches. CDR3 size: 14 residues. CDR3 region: CASSLGQGAKEQYF. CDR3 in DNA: TGTGCCAGCAGCCTTGGACAGGGGGCGAAGGAGCAGTACTTC.

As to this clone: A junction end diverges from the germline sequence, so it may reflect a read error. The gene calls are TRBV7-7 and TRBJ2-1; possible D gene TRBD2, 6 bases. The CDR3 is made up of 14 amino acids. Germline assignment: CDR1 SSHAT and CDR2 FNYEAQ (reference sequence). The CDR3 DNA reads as TGTGCTAGCAGCTTAGCGGAGGCAAACTCTGAGCAGTTCTTC. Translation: CASSLAEANSEQFF.

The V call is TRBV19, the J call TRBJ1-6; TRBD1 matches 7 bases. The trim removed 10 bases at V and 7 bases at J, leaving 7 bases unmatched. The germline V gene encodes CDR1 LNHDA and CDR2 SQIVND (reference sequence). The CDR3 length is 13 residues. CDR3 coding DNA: TGTGCCACCAAGACAGGGACAAATTCACCCCTCCACTTT. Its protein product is CATKTGTNSPLHF.

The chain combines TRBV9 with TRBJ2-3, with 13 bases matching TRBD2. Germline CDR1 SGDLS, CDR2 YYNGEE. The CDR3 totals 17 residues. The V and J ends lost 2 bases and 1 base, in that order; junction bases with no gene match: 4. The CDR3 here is CASSVQTSGGGTDTQYF. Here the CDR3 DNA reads TGTGCCAGCAGCGTTCAAACTAGCGGGGGGGGCACAGATACGCAGTATTTT.

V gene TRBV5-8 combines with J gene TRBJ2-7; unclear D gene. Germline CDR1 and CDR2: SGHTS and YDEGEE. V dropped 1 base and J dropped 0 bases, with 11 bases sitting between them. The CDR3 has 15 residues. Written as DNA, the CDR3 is TGTGCCAGCAGCTTGAGCTACCGGAGCTCCTACGAGCAGTACTTC. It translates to CASSLSYRSSYEQYF.

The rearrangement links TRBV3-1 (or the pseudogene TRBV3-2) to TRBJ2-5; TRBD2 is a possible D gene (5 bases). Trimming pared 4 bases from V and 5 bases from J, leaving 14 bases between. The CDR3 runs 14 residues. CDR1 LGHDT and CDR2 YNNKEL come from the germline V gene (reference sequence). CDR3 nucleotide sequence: TGTGCCAGCAGCCTCCTTCCTAGCAAGGAGACCCAGTACTTC. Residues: CASSLLPSKETQYF.